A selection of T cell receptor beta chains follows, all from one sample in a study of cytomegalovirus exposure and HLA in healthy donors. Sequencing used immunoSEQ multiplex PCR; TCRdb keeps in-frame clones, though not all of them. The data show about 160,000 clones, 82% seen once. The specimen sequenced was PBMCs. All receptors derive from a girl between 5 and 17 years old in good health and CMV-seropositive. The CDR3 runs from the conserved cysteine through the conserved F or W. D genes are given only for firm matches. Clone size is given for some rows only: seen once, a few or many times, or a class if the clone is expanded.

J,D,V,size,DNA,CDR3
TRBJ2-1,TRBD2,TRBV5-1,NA,TGCGCCAGCAGCCCCGGGGGGACTAGCGGGGCCTACAATGAGCAGTTCTTC,CASSPGGTSGAYNEQFF
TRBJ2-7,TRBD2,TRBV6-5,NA,TGTGCCAGCAGTTACTCGCAACTAGCGGGAGACGACGAGCAGTACTTC,CASSYSQLAGDDEQYF
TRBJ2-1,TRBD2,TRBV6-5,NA,TGTGCCACCTCCTCAACGGGACTAGACAATGAGCAGTTCTTC,CATSSTGLDNEQFF
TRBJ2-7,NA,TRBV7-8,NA,TGTGCCAGCAGCTCCCCACCCTTACTGCTCGAGCAGTACTTC,CASSSPPLLLEQYF
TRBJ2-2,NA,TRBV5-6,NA,TGTGCCAGCAGCTTGGCTCTCACCGGGGAGCTGTTTTTT,CASSLALTGELFF
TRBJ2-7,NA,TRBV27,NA,TGTGCCACCAGGTCGGTTCCGCGGGGTCGATACGAGCAGTACTTC,CATRSVPRGRYEQYF
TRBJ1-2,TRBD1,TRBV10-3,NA,TGTGCCACGCGGGACAGGGTAGGGAACTATGGCTACACCTTC,CATRDRVGNYGYTF
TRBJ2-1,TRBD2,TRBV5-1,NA,TGCGCCAGCAGCAGATCTAGCGGGAGGCCCAATGAGCAGTTCTTC,CASSRSSGRPNEQFF
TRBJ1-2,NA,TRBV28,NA,TGTGCCAGCAGTTTCGGCGGTTCTCGCGGGGACTACACCTTC,CASSFGGSRGDYTF
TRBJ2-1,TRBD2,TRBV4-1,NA,TGCGCCAGCAGCTGGCTAGCGGGGGGCCCGGACAATGAGCAGTTCTTC,CASSWLAGGPDNEQFF
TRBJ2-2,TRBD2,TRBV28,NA,TGTGCCAGCAGTTTACGGGGCGGGGGGCCACTCCGCGGGGAGCTGTTTTTT,CASSLRGGGPLRGELFF
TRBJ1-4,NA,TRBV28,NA,TGTGCCAGCAGTTTAGCTGAGGTGTGGACTTTGTTTTTT,CASSLAEVWTLFF
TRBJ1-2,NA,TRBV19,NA,TGTGCCAGTAGAGCGTCCCAGTTCTATGGCTACACCTTC,CASRASQFYGYTF
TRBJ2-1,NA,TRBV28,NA,TGTGCCAGCAGTGGAATGGGAGGGGGATACTACAATGAGCAGTTCTTC,CASSGMGGGYYNEQFF
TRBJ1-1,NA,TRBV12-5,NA,TGTGCTAGTGGTTCGCCCATACAAACCCGGGGCACTGAAGCTTTCTTT,CASGSPIQTRGTEAFF
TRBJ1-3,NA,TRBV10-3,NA,TGTGCCATCAGGATGATCAGGACAAAGCCCTCTGGAAACACCATATATTTT,CAIRMIRTKPSGNTIYF
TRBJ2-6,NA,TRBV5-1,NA,TGCGCCAGCAGCTTCTTCTCTGGGGCCAACGTCCTGACTTTC,CASSFFSGANVLTF
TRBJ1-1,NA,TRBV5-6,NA,TGTGCCAGCAGCTTGGCCCGACAGTCAAGGGGCACTGAAGCTTTCTTT,CASSLARQSRGTEAFF
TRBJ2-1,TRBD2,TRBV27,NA,TGTGCCAGCAGTTTGGTCCGCGGGGGGGCCTTGGGAATTGAGCAGTTCTTC,CASSLVRGGALGIEQFF
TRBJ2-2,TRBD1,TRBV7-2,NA,TGTGCCAGCAGTCGAGGACAGGGGCCGGGCACCGGGGAGCTGTTTTTT,CASSRGQGPGTGELFF
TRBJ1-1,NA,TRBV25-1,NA,TGTGCCAGCAGTGTCCCGGGAAACACTGAAGCTTTCTTT,CASSVPGNTEAFF
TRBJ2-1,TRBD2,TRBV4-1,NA,TGCGCCAGCAGCCAAGACGCGGGAGCTTACAATGAGCAGTTCTTC,CASSQDAGAYNEQFF
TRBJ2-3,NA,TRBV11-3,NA,TGTGCCAGCAGCTTCGGTGGCACAGATACGCAGTATTTT,CASSFGGTDTQYF
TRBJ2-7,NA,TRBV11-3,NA,TGTGCCAGCAGCTTATTCGTGGGGTTGCGGGGCGAGCAGTACTTC,CASSLFVGLRGEQYF
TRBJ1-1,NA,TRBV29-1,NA,TGCAGCGCCTCACAGGGCGCCAACACTGAAGCTTTCTTT,CSASQGANTEAFF
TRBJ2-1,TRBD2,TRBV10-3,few,TGTGCCATCAATGACGTAGCGGGGGAACTAAATGAGCAGTTCTTC,CAINDVAGELNEQFF
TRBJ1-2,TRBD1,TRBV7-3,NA,TGTGCCAGCAGCGCAGACAGGGGCTATGGCTACACCTTC,CASSADRGYGYTF
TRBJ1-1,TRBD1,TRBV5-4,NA,TGTGCCAGCAGCCCGCCGACAGGGAGAAACACTGAAGCTTTCTTT,CASSPPTGRNTEAFF
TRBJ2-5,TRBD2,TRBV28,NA,TGTGCCAGCAGTTCCCTGGCTAGCGGGACACAAGAGACCCAGTACTTC,CASSSLASGTQETQYF
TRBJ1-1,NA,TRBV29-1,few,TGCAGCGTTGTTATCAGGGGAGCTTCGAACACTGAAGCTTTCTTT,CSVVIRGASNTEAFF
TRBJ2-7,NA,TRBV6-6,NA,TGTGCCAGCAGTCCTCTCTACGAGCAGTACTTC,CASSPLYEQYF
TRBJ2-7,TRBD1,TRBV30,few,TGTGCCTGGAACCGACAGGGGAAGGACTACGAGCAGTACTTC,CAWNRQGKDYEQYF
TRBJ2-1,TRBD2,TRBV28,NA,TGTGCCAGCAGTTATGGACTAGCGGGGATCTCCTACAATGAGCAGTTCTTC,CASSYGLAGISYNEQFF
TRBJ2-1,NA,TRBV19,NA,TGTGCCATCCGCGGAGAGGGAGGTGGTGAGCAGTTCTTC,CAIRGEGGGEQFF
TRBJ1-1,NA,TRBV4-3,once,TGCGCCAGCAGCCAAGATCTGGGGAGGACTGAAGCTTTCTTT,CASSQDLGRTEAFF
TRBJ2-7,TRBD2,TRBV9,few,TGTGCCAGCAGCGAGATACGCGGGGGTTCCCACGAGCAGTACTTC,CASSEIRGGSHEQYF